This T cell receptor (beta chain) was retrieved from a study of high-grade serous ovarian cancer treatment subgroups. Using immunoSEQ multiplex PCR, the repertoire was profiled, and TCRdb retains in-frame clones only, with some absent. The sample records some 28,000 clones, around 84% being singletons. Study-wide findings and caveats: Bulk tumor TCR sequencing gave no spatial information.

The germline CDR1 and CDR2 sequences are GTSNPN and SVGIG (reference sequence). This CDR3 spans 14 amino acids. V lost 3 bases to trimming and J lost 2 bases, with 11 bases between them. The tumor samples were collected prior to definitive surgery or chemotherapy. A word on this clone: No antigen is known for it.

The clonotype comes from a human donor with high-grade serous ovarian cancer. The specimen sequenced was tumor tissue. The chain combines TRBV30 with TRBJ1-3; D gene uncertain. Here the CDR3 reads CAWRTPHAGNTIYF. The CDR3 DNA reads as TGTGCCTGGAGAACCCCCCACGCTGGAAACACCATATATTTT.